The rows below give T cell receptor beta chains drawn from one sample of a study of T cell repertoires in cytomegalovirus infection. TCRdb called the reads again in MiXCR, with one record for every CDR3 protein. The table shows approximately 550,000 distinct CDR3 sequences, with more than 15% occurring only once. Material: CD8+ T cells from PBMCs. The receptor source for this set is a human donor in good health (CMV status not recorded). Some clones in this sample may be carry-over from other donors' samples. CDR3s include the opening cysteine and the closing phenylalanine or tryptophan.

j_call: TRBJ1-1
v_call: TRBV2
cdr3_aa: CASSVGDGSTEAFF

j_call: TRBJ2-7
v_call: TRBV27
cdr3_aa: CASSLKGRGRDEQYF

j_call: TRBJ2-7
v_call: TRBV11-3
cdr3_aa: CASSFGITYEQYF

j_call: TRBJ2-6
v_call: TRBV7-6
cdr3_aa: CASSEPSGQQLSGANVLTF

j_call: TRBJ2-7
v_call: TRBV15
cdr3_aa: CATSRDSLSSYEQYF

j_call: TRBJ2-1
v_call: TRBV6-2/TRBV6-3
cdr3_aa: CASSYVGYNEQFF

j_call: TRBJ1-2
v_call: TRBV9
cdr3_aa: CASSERQYFDTANYGYTF

j_call: TRBJ2-3
v_call: TRBV11-2
cdr3_aa: CASTPLGGDTDTQYF

j_call: TRBJ2-1
v_call: TRBV29-1
cdr3_aa: CSVPGQSNEQFF

j_call: TRBJ2-1
v_call: TRBV12-3/TRBV12-4
cdr3_aa: CASSLGTAPYF

j_call: TRBJ2-7
v_call: TRBV28
cdr3_aa: CASSLPGQGRYEQYF

j_call: TRBJ2-1
v_call: TRBV7-2
cdr3_aa: CASSLYPSGGAGREQFF

j_call: TRBJ1-2
v_call: TRBV9
cdr3_aa: CASSVEEVRGNYGYTF

j_call: TRBJ1-4
v_call: TRBV7-4
cdr3_aa: CASTPQGRRDEKLFF

j_call: TRBJ1-4
v_call: TRBV28
cdr3_aa: CASSPNNNEKLFF

j_call: TRBJ2-2
v_call: TRBV7-6
cdr3_aa: CASSLASSGELFF

j_call: TRBJ1-2
v_call: TRBV9
cdr3_aa: CASSVGGTGDIDYGYTF

j_call: TRBJ2-1
v_call: TRBV19
cdr3_aa: CASSHRVDEQFF

j_call: TRBJ2-7
v_call: TRBV27
cdr3_aa: CASSLSPPAGYYEQYF

j_call: TRBJ1-1
v_call: TRBV10-2
cdr3_aa: CSTREGGTEAFF

j_call: TRBJ1-1
v_call: TRBV23-1
cdr3_aa: CASSQAGANTEAFF

j_call: TRBJ2-7
v_call: TRBV13
cdr3_aa: CASSWTSETYEQYF

j_call: TRBJ2-5
v_call: TRBV28
cdr3_aa: CASSPSGPTGETQYF

j_call: TRBJ2-2
v_call: TRBV19
cdr3_aa: CASSMGGSRIGFGELFF

j_call: TRBJ1-4
v_call: TRBV28
cdr3_aa: CASSPRDSFGEKLFF

j_call: TRBJ1-5
v_call: TRBV27
cdr3_aa: CASSRTINQPQHF

j_call: TRBJ2-1
v_call: TRBV5-1
cdr3_aa: CASSFGQGLSEQFF

j_call: TRBJ2-3
v_call: TRBV7-9
cdr3_aa: CASSPTGGGEDTQYF

j_call: TRBJ1-5
v_call: TRBV29-1
cdr3_aa: CSVQQGSQPQHF

j_call: TRBJ2-7
v_call: TRBV25-1
cdr3_aa: CASSEAGGGHEQYF

j_call: TRBJ2-1
v_call: TRBV7-9
cdr3_aa: CASSGDGSSYNEQFF

j_call: TRBJ1-2
v_call: TRBV19
cdr3_aa: CASSMEGQTTYGYTF

j_call: TRBJ1-5
v_call: TRBV19
cdr3_aa: CASSVYLGDRDQPQHF

j_call: TRBJ2-1
v_call: TRBV5-4
cdr3_aa: CASSLARIPGGEQFF

j_call: TRBJ2-2
v_call: TRBV2
cdr3_aa: CASSDVLGSGTGELFF

j_call: TRBJ1-6
v_call: TRBV2
cdr3_aa: CASLWGWRSYNSPLHF

j_call: TRBJ1-5
v_call: TRBV6-6
cdr3_aa: CASSAEGNSNQPQHF

j_call: TRBJ2-2
v_call: TRBV3-1
cdr3_aa: CASCDANTGELFF

j_call: TRBJ2-1
v_call: TRBV5-1
cdr3_aa: CASSLALAGGPGNEQFF

j_call: TRBJ1-4
v_call: TRBV7-9
cdr3_aa: CASSYTGGVFNEKLFF

j_call: TRBJ1-1
v_call: TRBV7-9
cdr3_aa: CASSLAQIGTGRTEAFF

j_call: TRBJ2-1
v_call: TRBV6-5
cdr3_aa: CASSYAGQFNNEQFF

j_call: TRBJ2-7
v_call: TRBV7-6
cdr3_aa: CASSLGGVGSYEQYF

j_call: TRBJ1-5
v_call: TRBV27
cdr3_aa: CASSLSRVNQPQHF

j_call: TRBJ2-7
v_call: TRBV4-2
cdr3_aa: CASSQEGDFSSYEQYF

j_call: TRBJ2-7
v_call: TRBV6-1
cdr3_aa: CASSELVTSGYSYEQYF

j_call: TRBJ1-2
v_call: TRBV28
cdr3_aa: CASRSRDRGKGYGYTF

j_call: TRBJ2-5
v_call: TRBV10-3
cdr3_aa: CAISDTQETQYF

j_call: TRBJ1-6
v_call: TRBV27
cdr3_aa: CASSPSRGPYNSPLHF

j_call: TRBJ2-1
v_call: TRBV6-8
cdr3_aa: CASSYSRTFFEQFF

j_call: TRBJ1-4
v_call: TRBV6-8
cdr3_aa: CASSSGSLGEKLFF

j_call: TRBJ1-5
v_call: TRBV7-9
cdr3_aa: CASRADSNQPQHF

j_call: TRBJ1-1
v_call: TRBV7-9
cdr3_aa: CASSVPSTEAFF

j_call: TRBJ1-1
v_call: TRBV7-9
cdr3_aa: CASGPPGQGGTEAFF

j_call: TRBJ1-5
v_call: TRBV3-1
cdr3_aa: CASSQSTAGLYRNQPQHF

j_call: TRBJ2-2
v_call: TRBV20-1
cdr3_aa: CSARDRGDPANTGELFF

j_call: TRBJ2-4
v_call: TRBV28
cdr3_aa: CASSFLGQLAKNIQYF

j_call: TRBJ2-1
v_call: TRBV6-1
cdr3_aa: CASSEGRTDNEQFF

j_call: TRBJ2-5
v_call: TRBV7-3
cdr3_aa: CASSPQGGNGETQYF

j_call: TRBJ1-2
v_call: TRBV12-3/TRBV12-4
cdr3_aa: CASSLVYPYGYTF